Shown below are 30 T cell receptor beta chains from a single sample sequenced in a study of cytomegalovirus exposure and HLA in healthy donors. The PCR contained 60 Vbeta and 13 Jbeta primers. Sequenced by immunoSEQ multiplex PCR; TCRdb stores in-frame clones only, minus some. The data contain under 200,000 clones, roughly 76% of them singletons. The sequencing sample was made of PBMCs. These receptors were obtained from a woman between 50 and 59 years old in good health and CMV-seronegative.

The J gene is TRBJ2-5, the V gene TRBV6-6, with D possibly matching TRBD1 (6 bases). Germline V gene lookup returns CDR1 MNHNY and CDR2 SVGAGI (reference sequence). The length of the CDR3 is 13 residues. V was pared by 4 bases and J by 2 bases, with 8 bases between. The CDR3 DNA sequence: TGTGCCAGCAGTTTCGGACAGCAAGAGACCCAGTACTTC. Amino acid sequence: CASSFGQQETQYF.

A few counts support this clone. The CDR3 spells CASSLHETQYF. CDR3 nucleotides: TGTGCCAGCAGCTTACATGAGACCCAGTACTTC. This chain links TRBV7-2 with TRBJ2-5; D gene ambiguous. This CDR3 is 11 amino acids long. Germline CDR1 is SGHTA and CDR2 is FQGNSA. V was cut by 2 bases and J by 5 bases, with 3 bases left in between.

This chain links TRBV9 with TRBJ2-1, with 11 bases fitting TRBD2. This CDR3 is built from 16 residues. Unmatched junction bases numbered 10, after V lost 3 bases and J lost 8 bases. Germline V lookup: CDR1 SGDLS, CDR2 YYNGEE. CDR3 DNA: TGTGCCAGCAGCGGCATTAGCGGGGGGGCTTCAGATGAGCAGTTCTTC. Its protein is CASSGISGGASDEQFF.

This chain uses TRBV6-5 with TRBJ2-3; 8 bases fit TRBD1. V trimming: 6 bases; J trimming: 5 bases; junction bases outside the gene matches: 4. Germline V gives CDR1 MNHEY, CDR2 SVGAGI. The CDR3 has 13 residues. The CDR3: CASSQGALDTQYF. DNA for the CDR3: TGTGCCAGCAGCCAGGGGGCCCTAGATACGCAGTATTTT.

A single count supports this clone. The chain has TRBV5-6 and TRBJ2-1, with 10 bases matching TRBD2. The CDR3 consists of 15 residues. Germline V gives CDR1 SGHDT, CDR2 YYEEEE. With V trimmed by 3 bases and J by 5 bases, 5 bases remained unmatched. CDR3 coding DNA: TGTGCCAGCAGCTGGGGAGCGGGGGGGCACAATGAGCAGTTCTTC. It codes for CASSWGAGGHNEQFF. The whole variable domain, remainder taken from reference TRBV5-6 and TRBJ2-1, is DAGVTQSPTHLIKTRGQQVTLRCSPKSGHDTVSWYQQALGQGPQFIFQYYEEEERQRGNFPDRFSGHQFPNYSSELNVNALLLGDSALYLCASSWGAGGHNEQFFGPGTRLTVL.

This chain joins TRBV9 and TRBJ2-5, with 8 bases that match TRBD2. The germline CDR1 and CDR2 sequences are SGDLS and YYNGEE. Unmatched junction bases numbered 12, after V lost 3 bases and J lost 5 bases. The length of the CDR3 is 16 residues. CDR3 loop: CASSASLADGRETQYF. In nucleotides, the CDR3 is TGTGCCAGCAGCGCCTCACTAGCGGATGGGCGGGAGACCCAGTACTTC. Supplemented by reference TRBV9 and TRBJ2-5, the full variable domain reads DSGVTQTPKHLITATGQRVTLRCSPRSGDLSVYWYQQSLDQGLQFLIQYYNGEERAKGNILERFSAQQFPDLHSELNLSSLELGDSALYFCASSASLADGRETQYFGPGTRLLVL.

This clone was detected a few times. This chain connects TRBV7-3 to TRBJ2-7; D perhaps matches TRBD1 (5 bases). This CDR3 contains 14 residues. The V end lost 8 bases, the J end lost 3 bases, and 17 bases lay between the germline ends. The germline CDR1 and CDR2 sequences are SGHTA and FQGTGA. The CDR3 loop is CASAWGRNNYEQYF. The CDR3 DNA reads TGTGCCAGCGCCTGGGGCAGGAATAACTACGAGCAGTACTTC.

The rearrangement links TRBV15 to TRBJ2-6; no clear D. Between the trimmed V and J ends, which lost 0 bases and 1 base, there was a span of 7 bases. CDR1 is LNHNV, CDR2 YYDKDF, per germline (reference sequence). The CDR3 extends over 16 amino acids. The DNA of the CDR3 is TGTGCCACCAGCAGAGAGGTGGCTTCTGGGGCCAACGTCCTGACTTTC. Protein product: CATSREVASGANVLTF.

The chain has TRBV27 and TRBJ2-7; 8 nucleotides match TRBD1. This CDR3 contains 13 residues. V was pared by 6 bases and J by 3 bases, with 4 bases of the junction left unmatched. CDR1 MNHEY and CDR2 SMNVEV come from the germline V gene (reference sequence). The CDR3 sequence is CASRGQGNYEQYF. DNA of the CDR3: TGTGCCAGCAGAGGACAGGGTAACTACGAGCAGTACTTC.

V is TRBV5-1 and J is TRBJ2-2; D remains unclear. The V gene's germline CDR1 is SGHRS and CDR2 YFSETQ. The V gene lost 6 bases and the J gene lost 1 base, with 10 bases spanning the gap. The CDR3 is 14 residues long. The CDR3 bases are TGCGCCAGCACGGGTACACGGAACACCGGGGAGCTGTTTTTT. Its translation: CASTGTRNTGELFF.

The chain joins TRBV19 to TRBJ1-1, with D perhaps TRBD1 (6 bases). CDR1 and CDR2 (germline): LNHDA, SQIVND (reference sequence). The CDR3 is made up of 16 amino acids. The germline V and J ends were trimmed by 3 bases and 3 bases, with 17 bases remaining between them. This chain's CDR3 is CASSIGAYGQHTEAFF. Here the CDR3 DNA reads TGTGCCAGTAGTATTGGGGCCTATGGACAGCACACTGAAGCTTTCTTT.

The chain carries TRBV6-6 and TRBJ2-1; 14 bases are a match to TRBD2. The germline V gene encodes CDR1 MNHNY and CDR2 SVGAGI (reference sequence). The CDR3 consists of 15 residues. V shed 5 bases, J shed 7 bases, and the junction held 4 bases outside the gene matches. Written as DNA, the CDR3 is TGTGCCAGCAGTGGGACTAGCGGGGGTTGGAATGAGCAGTTCTTC. Amino acids: CASSGTSGGWNEQFF.

This clone has more than one count but fewer than ten. The gene calls are TRBV7-2 and TRBJ2-7, with 8 nucleotides matching TRBD1. Trimming at V came to 7 bases and at J to 4 bases, leaving 9 bases not matched to a gene. Germline loops: CDR1 SGHTA, CDR2 FQGNSA. The CDR3 extends over 14 amino acids. CDR3 sequence reads: CASNPGTGGYEQYF. DNA for the CDR3: TGTGCCAGCAATCCCGGGACAGGAGGGTACGAGCAGTACTTC.

This clone was seen ten or more times. The V gene is TRBV30, the J gene TRBJ2-5, with TRBD1 matching 7 bases. Germline V gene data show CDR1 as GTSNPN and CDR2 as SVGIG (reference sequence). The CDR3 has 14 amino acids. Unmatched junction bases numbered 6, after V lost 4 bases and J lost 1 base. CDR3 protein: CAWNRGAGQETQYF. In DNA form, the CDR3 reads TGTGCCTGGAACAGGGGTGCGGGCCAAGAGACCCAGTACTTC.

The chain is built from TRBV19 and TRBJ1-2, with 12 positions matching TRBD1. From germline, CDR1 is LNHDA and CDR2 SQIVND (reference sequence). There are 15 residues in the CDR3. The V and J ends lost 0 bases and 8 bases, in that order; junction bases with no gene match: 4. The DNA for the CDR3 is TGTGCCAGTAGTATAGACGGGACAGGGGGCTTCGGCTACACCTTC. It encodes CASSIDGTGGFGYTF.

J is TRBJ2-7 and V is TRBV11-3; 7 bases fit TRBD1. The CDR3 is 15 residues long. Trimming took 2 bases from V and 3 from J; bases not matched to a gene: 7. CDR1 is SGHNT, CDR2 YENEEA, per germline. The CDR3 sequence is CASSLRTGIYYEQYF. DNA for the CDR3: TGTGCCAGCAGCTTAAGGACAGGTATCTACTACGAGCAGTACTTC.

The table lists this clone with a few counts. V and J are TRBV4-3 and TRBJ2-7; unclear D gene. V was clipped by 0 bases and J by 2 bases, with 5 bases between them. This CDR3 is 13 amino acids long. In germline, CDR1 is LGHNA, CDR2 YSLEER. CDR3 nucleotides: TGCGCCAGCAGCCAAGATCGGGCCTACGAGCAGTACTTC. Protein sequence: CASSQDRAYEQYF.

This clone is a singleton in its sample. The chain employs TRBV6-1 and TRBJ1-2, with D hard to call. Germline V lookup: CDR1 MNHNS, CDR2 SASEGT. The CDR3 contains 13 residues. Deletions cut 6 bases from V and 5 bases from J, with 13 bases between. CDR3 in DNA: TGTGCCAGCAGCACAGAGTCTGGGTATGGCTACACCTTC. Its translation: CASSTESGYGYTF.

This rearrangement joins TRBV5-8 to TRBJ2-4, with TRBD1 matching over 7 bases. The CDR3 sequence is 12 residues long. V was clipped by 0 bases and J by 14 bases; unmatched bases: 5. Germline assignment: CDR1 SGHTS and CDR2 YDEGEE. The CDR3, as DNA: TGTGCCAGCAGCTTGGCGTCGGGACAGAAGTACTTC. Protein sequence: CASSLASGQKYF.

This chain connects TRBV7-9 to TRBJ2-4; a weak D match, TRBD1 (5 bases). V was shortened by 3 bases and J by 0 bases, with 15 bases between the two germline ends. The CDR3 runs 17 residues. CDR1 and CDR2 from the germline V gene are SEHNR and FQNEAQ (reference sequence). CDR3 sequence reads: CASSFLGAGLAKNIQYF. The CDR3 DNA reads as TGTGCCAGCAGCTTCCTAGGGGCAGGGTTAGCCAAAAACATTCAGTACTTC.

V is TRBV28 and J is TRBJ2-1; 10 nucleotides match TRBD2. In germline, CDR1 is MDHEN, CDR2 SYDVKM. CDR3 size: 13 residues. V lost 4 bases, J lost 10 bases, and 4 bases stayed unmatched. DNA of the CDR3: TGTGCCAGCAGTTCTGAGGGACTAGCGGAGCAGTTCTTC. Its protein is CASSSEGLAEQFF.

The CDR3: CSVQGRGDTEAFF. CDR3 coding DNA: TGCAGCGTTCAGGGCAGGGGAGACACTGAAGCTTTCTTT. The chain employs TRBV29-1 and TRBJ1-1; tentatively, D is TRBD1 (6 bases). This CDR3 has 13 residues. Trimming took 5 bases from V and 3 from J, leaving 13 bases between them. Germline values: CDR1 SQVTM, CDR2 ANQGSEA.

The chain links TRBV19 to TRBJ2-2; 8 bases map to TRBD2. Trimming took 6 bases from V and 8 from J; bases not matched to a gene: 11. CDR3 length: 15 amino acids. Germline CDR1 reads LNHDA; CDR2 reads SQIVND (reference sequence). The CDR3 region is CASSHPPGGVGELFF. In nucleotides, the CDR3 is TGTGCCAGTAGCCATCCCCCGGGAGGGGTAGGGGAGCTGTTTTTT.

V gene TRBV5-1 combines with J gene TRBJ2-5; possibly TRBD2 for D (6 bases). V shed 2 bases and J shed 11 bases, with 16 bases lying between them. CDR3 length: 13 residues. Germline-derived CDR1 and CDR2 are SGHRS and YFSETQ. The CDR3 sequence is CASSFNQEGSQYF. The CDR3 coding sequence is TGCGCCAGCAGCTTCAATCAGGAGGGATCACAGTACTTC.

The J gene is TRBJ2-7, the V gene TRBV4-3; maybe TRBD2 (5 bases). Between the trimmed V and J ends, which lost 0 bases and 3 bases, there was a span of 12 bases. Germline V gives CDR1 LGHNA, CDR2 YSLEER. The CDR3 is 15 residues long. In DNA, the CDR3 is TGCGCCAGCAGCCAAGATTTAGCGTTCCACTACGAGCAGTACTTC. Its translation: CASSQDLAFHYEQYF.

The chain is built from TRBV6-5 and TRBJ2-7; 7 nucleotides match TRBD1. CDR1 and CDR2 (germline): MNHEY, SVGAGI. CDR3 length: 14 amino acids. Germline trimming cut 3 bases from V and 3 bases from J; bases unmatched to any gene: 5. CDR3 coding DNA: TGTGCCAGCAGTTATAGGCAGGGGGACTACGAGCAGTACTTC. This codes for CASSYRQGDYEQYF.

Remarks on this clone: Within the sample, other DNA sequences also encode this same CDR3. The chain joins TRBV7-2 to TRBJ2-5, with unresolved D. The V gene's germline CDR1 is SGHTA and CDR2 FQGNSA. This CDR3 is 11 amino acids long. The V and J ends lost 3 bases and 5 bases respectively, with 4 bases between them. CDR3 sequence reads: CASSFRETQYF. Written as DNA, the CDR3 is TGTGCCAGCAGCTTCAGGGAGACCCAGTACTTC.

The rearrangement links TRBV11-2 to TRBJ1-1, with 8 bases aligning to TRBD1. Germline V gives CDR1 SGHAT, CDR2 FQNNGV. The CDR3 covers 13 residues. V was clipped by 5 bases and J by 11 bases; unmatched bases: 10. In nucleotides, the CDR3 is TGTGCCAGCAGCACTGGACAGGGTTCATGGGCTTTCTTT. Translated: CASSTGQGSWAFF.

This clone occurred a few times. The rearrangement joins TRBV19 to TRBJ1-1; 8 bases are a match to TRBD1. V was pared by 4 bases and J by 4 bases, with 8 bases of the junction left unmatched. The germline CDR1 and CDR2 sequences are LNHDA and SQIVND (reference sequence). The CDR3 length is 15 residues. CDR3 in DNA: TGTGCCAGTAGTAGACTACAGGGGGGTCGCACTGAAGCTTTCTTT. Its protein product is CASSRLQGGRTEAFF.

As DNA, the CDR3 is TGTGCCAGCAGGGGAGGAGGTAATTCACCCCTCCACTTT. Amino acid sequence: CASRGGGNSPLHF. The gene calls are TRBV27 and TRBJ1-6; D is unclear. The V gene's germline CDR1 is MNHEY and CDR2 SMNVEV (reference sequence). The CDR3 is made up of 13 amino acids. The V end lost 6 bases, the J end lost 6 bases, and 9 bases lay between the germline ends.